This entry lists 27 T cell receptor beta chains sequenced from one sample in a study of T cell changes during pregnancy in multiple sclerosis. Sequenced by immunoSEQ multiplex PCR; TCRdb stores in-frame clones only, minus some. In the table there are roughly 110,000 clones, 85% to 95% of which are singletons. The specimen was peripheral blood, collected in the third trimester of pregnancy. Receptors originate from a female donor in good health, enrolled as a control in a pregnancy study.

Here the CDR3 DNA reads TGTGCCATCAGAGTTTCTTCGGGCCTTCTTACCGAGAGGGGGCGGGACGAGCAGTACTTC. Translation: CAIRVSSGLLTERGRDEQYF. This chain uses TRBV10-3 with TRBJ2-7; 7 bases are a match to TRBD1. The CDR3 totals 20 residues. V was clipped by 6 bases and J by 5 bases; unmatched bases: 28. Germline CDR1 reads ENHRY; CDR2 reads SYGVKD.

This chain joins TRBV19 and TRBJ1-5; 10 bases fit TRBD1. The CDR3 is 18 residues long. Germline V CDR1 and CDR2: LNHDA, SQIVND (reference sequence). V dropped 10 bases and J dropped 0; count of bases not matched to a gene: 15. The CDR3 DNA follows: TGTGCCACCTCCAAGGGGGGACAGGGGCTCTATAGCAATCAGCCCCAGCATTTT. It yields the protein CATSKGGQGLYSNQPQHF.

In nucleotides, the CDR3 is TGTGCCAGCAGCTTAGGAGGGGCAGGGACACCCACTCTTGGCGAGCAGTACTTC. This sequence encodes CASSLGGAGTPTLGEQYF. The V gene is TRBV7-8, the J gene TRBJ2-7; a possible D gene is TRBD1 (6 bases). From germline, CDR1 is SGHVS and CDR2 FQNEAQ. V was pared by 1 base and J by 6 bases, with 25 bases between. This CDR3 has 18 residues.

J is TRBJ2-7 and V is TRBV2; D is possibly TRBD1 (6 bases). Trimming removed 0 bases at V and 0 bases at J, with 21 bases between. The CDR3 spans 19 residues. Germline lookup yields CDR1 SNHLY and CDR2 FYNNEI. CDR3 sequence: CASSEARGGRQGNSYEQYF. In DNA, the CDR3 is TGTGCCAGCAGTGAAGCCAGGGGCGGGCGGCAGGGCAACTCCTACGAGCAGTACTTC. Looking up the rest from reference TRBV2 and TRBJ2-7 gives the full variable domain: EPEVTQTPSHQVTQMGQEVILRCVPISNHLYFYWYRQILGQKVEFLVSFYNNEISEKSEIFDDQFSVERPDGSNFTLKIRSTKLEDSAMYFCASSEARGGRQGNSYEQYFGPGTRLTVT.

CDR3 region: CASSPGQGLYTEAFF. The CDR3 DNA reads as TGTGCCAGCAGTCCGGGACAGGGTTTGTACACTGAAGCTTTCTTT. V is TRBV6-5 and J is TRBJ1-1, with 9 positions matching TRBD1. This CDR3 is built from 15 residues. Germline V gene lookup returns CDR1 MNHEY and CDR2 SVGAGI. V was pared by 5 bases and J by 3 bases, with 7 bases of the junction left unmatched.

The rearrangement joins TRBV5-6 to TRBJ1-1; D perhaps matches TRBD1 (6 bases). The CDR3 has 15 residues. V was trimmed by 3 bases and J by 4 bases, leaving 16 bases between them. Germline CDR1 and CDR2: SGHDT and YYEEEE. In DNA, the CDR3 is TGTGCCAGCAGCTCTCAGGGGCGGGGGTTCACTGAAGCTTTCTTT. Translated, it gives CASSSQGRGFTEAFF.

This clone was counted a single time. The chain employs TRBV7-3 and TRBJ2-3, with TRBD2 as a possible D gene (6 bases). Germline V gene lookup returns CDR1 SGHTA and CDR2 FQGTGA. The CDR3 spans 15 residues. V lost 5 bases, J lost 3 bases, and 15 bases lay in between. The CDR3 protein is CASSAPAGRTDTQYF. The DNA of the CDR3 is TGTGCCAGCAGCGCTCCGGCGGGGAGGACAGATACGCAGTATTTT.

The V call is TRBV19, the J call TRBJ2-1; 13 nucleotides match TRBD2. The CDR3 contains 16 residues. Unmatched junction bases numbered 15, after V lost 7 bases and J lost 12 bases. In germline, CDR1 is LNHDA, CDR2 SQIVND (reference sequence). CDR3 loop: CASNSGLAGAPPAQFF. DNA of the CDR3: TGTGCCAGTAATAGTGGACTAGCGGGGGCCCCACCAGCGCAGTTCTTC.

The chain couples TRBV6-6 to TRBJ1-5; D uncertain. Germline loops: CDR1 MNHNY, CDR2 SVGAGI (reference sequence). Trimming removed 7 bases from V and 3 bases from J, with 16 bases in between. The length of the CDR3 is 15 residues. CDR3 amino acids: CASTQRVVVNQPQHF. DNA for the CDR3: TGTGCCAGCACCCAACGGGTCGTGGTCAATCAGCCCCAGCATTTT.

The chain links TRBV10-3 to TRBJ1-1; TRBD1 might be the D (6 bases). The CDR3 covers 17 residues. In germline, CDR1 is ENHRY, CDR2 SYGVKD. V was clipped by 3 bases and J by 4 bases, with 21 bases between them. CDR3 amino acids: CAISDLSGGAKGTEAFF. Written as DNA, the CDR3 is TGTGCCATCAGTGACCTTTCCGGGGGGGCAAAGGGCACTGAAGCTTTCTTT.

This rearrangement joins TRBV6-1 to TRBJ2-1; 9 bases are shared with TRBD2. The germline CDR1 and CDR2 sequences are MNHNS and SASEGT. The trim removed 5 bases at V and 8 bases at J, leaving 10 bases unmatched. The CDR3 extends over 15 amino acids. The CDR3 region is CASSHSGGTADEQFF. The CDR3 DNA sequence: TGTGCCAGCAGTCACAGCGGGGGGACCGCCGATGAGCAGTTCTTC.

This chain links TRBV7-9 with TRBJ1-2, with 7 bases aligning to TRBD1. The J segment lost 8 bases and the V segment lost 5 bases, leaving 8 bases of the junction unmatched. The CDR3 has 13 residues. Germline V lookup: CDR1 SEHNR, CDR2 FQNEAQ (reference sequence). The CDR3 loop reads CASSQRQGDGYTF. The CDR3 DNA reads TGTGCCAGCAGCCAGAGACAGGGTGACGGCTACACCTTC.

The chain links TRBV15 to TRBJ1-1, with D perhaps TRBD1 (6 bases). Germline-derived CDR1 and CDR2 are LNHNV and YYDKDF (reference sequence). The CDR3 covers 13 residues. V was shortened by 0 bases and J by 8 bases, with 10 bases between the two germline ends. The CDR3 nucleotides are TGTGCCACCAGCAGAGATCCAGGGGAGGAAGCTTTCTTT. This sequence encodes CATSRDPGEEAFF.

CDR3 DNA sequence: TGTGCCAGCAGCCCTTCCGGGGAACGTAATTCACCCCTCCACTTT. Translation: CASSPSGERNSPLHF. The chain uses TRBV5-4 and TRBJ1-6; D remains unclear. Germline loops: CDR1 SGHNT, CDR2 YYREEE (reference sequence). Deletions cut 4 bases from V and 6 bases from J, with 14 bases between. The CDR3 extends over 15 amino acids.

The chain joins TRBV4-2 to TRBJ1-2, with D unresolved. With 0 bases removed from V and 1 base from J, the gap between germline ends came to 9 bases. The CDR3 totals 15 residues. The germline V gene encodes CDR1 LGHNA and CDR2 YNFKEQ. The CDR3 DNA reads TGTGCCAGCAGCCAAGAAGAACAGAGTAACTATGGCTACACCTTC. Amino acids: CASSQEEQSNYGYTF.

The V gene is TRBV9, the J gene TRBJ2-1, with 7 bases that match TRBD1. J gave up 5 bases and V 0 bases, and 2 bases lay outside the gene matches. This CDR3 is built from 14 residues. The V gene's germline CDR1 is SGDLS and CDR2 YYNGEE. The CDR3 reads CASSVETGDNEQFF. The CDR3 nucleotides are TGTGCCAGCAGCGTAGAAACAGGGGACAATGAGCAGTTCTTC.

CDR3 sequence (DNA): TGTGCCTGGAGTCGAAGGACAGGGGGCATGGACAATCAGCCCCAGCATTTT. Protein: CAWSRRTGGMDNQPQHF. This rearrangement joins TRBV30 to TRBJ1-5; 11 bases map to TRBD1. Germline assignment: CDR1 GTSNPN and CDR2 SVGIG (reference sequence). The CDR3 has 17 residues. J was trimmed by 3 bases and V by 2 bases; bases with no gene match: 9.

DNA for the CDR3: TGTGCCAGCAGTTCTTCCGGGACTTATAATGAAAAACTGTTTTTT. This gives the protein CASSSSGTYNEKLFF. The chain has TRBV27 and TRBJ1-4; D is perhaps TRBD1 (5 bases). CDR3 length equals 15 residues. Per germline, CDR1 MNHEY and CDR2 SMNVEV (reference sequence). Deletions cut 4 bases from V and 4 bases from J, with 13 bases between.

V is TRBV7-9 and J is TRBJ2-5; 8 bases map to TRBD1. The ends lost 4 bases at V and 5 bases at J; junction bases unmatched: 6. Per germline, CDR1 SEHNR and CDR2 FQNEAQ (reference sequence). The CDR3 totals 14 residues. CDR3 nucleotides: TGTGCCAGCAGCTCTCAGGGGGCTGGGGAGACCCAGTACTTC. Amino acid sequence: CASSSQGAGETQYF.

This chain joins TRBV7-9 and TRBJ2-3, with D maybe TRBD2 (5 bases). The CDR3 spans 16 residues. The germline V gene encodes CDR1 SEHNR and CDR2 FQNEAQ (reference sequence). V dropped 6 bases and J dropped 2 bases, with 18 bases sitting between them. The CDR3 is CASSPGLLLLTDTQYF. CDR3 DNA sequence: TGTGCCAGCAGTCCCGGACTTCTCCTTCTCACAGATACGCAGTATTTT.

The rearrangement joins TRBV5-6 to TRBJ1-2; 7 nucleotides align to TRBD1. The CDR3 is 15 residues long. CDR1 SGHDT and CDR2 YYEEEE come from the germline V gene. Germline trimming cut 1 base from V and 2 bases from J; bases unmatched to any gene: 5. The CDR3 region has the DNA TGTGCCAGCAGCTTGTACGCAGGGGGAAACTATGGCTACACCTTC. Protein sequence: CASSLYAGGNYGYTF.

CDR3 residues: CASSADTSSYEQYF. The DNA for the CDR3 is TGTGCCAGCAGCGCCGACACTAGCTCCTACGAGCAGTACTTC. The gene calls are TRBV5-4 and TRBJ2-7; perhaps TRBD2 as D (5 bases). The V and J ends lost 4 bases and 0 bases respectively, with 11 bases between them. The CDR3 covers 14 residues. Germline V gene lookup returns CDR1 SGHNT and CDR2 YYREEE (reference sequence).

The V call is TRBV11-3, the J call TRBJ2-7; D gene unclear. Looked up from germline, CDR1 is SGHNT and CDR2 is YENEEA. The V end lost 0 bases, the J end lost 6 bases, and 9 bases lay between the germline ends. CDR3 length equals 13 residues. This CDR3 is CASSLDPIREQYF. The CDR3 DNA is TGTGCCAGCAGCTTAGATCCTATTCGCGAGCAGTACTTC.

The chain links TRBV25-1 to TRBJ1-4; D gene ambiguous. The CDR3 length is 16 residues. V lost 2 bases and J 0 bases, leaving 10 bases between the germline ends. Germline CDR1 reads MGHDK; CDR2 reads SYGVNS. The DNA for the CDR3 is TGTGCCAGCAGTGAAGGGGTCGGGGCAACTAATGAAAAACTGTTTTTT. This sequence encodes CASSEGVGATNEKLFF. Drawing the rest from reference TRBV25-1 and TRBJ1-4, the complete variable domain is EADIYQTPRYLVIGTGKKITLECSQTMGHDKMYWYQQDPGMELHLIHYSYGVNSTEKGDLSSESTVSRIRTEHFPLTLESARPSHTSQYLCASSEGVGATNEKLFFGSGTQLSVL.

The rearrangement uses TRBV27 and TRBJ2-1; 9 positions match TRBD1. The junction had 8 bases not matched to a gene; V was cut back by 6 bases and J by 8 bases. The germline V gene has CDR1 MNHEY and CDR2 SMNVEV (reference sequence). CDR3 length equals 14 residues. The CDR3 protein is CASSRAGQGYEQFF. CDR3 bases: TGTGCCAGCAGCCGGGCGGGACAGGGTTATGAGCAGTTCTTC.

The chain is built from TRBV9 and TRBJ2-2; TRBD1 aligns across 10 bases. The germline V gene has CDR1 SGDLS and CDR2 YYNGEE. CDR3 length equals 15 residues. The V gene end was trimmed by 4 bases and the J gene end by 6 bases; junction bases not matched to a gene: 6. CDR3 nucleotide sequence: TGTGCCAGCAGCTCCCGGGACAGGGGCGCCGGGGAGCTGTTTTTT. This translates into CASSSRDRGAGELFF.

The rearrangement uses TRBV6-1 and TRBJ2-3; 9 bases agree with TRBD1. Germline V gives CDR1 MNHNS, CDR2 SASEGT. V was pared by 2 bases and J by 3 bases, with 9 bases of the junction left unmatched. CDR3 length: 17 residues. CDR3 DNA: TGTGCCAGCAGTGAACGATCTTGGGACAGGGTAACAGATACGCAGTATTTT. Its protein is CASSERSWDRVTDTQYF.